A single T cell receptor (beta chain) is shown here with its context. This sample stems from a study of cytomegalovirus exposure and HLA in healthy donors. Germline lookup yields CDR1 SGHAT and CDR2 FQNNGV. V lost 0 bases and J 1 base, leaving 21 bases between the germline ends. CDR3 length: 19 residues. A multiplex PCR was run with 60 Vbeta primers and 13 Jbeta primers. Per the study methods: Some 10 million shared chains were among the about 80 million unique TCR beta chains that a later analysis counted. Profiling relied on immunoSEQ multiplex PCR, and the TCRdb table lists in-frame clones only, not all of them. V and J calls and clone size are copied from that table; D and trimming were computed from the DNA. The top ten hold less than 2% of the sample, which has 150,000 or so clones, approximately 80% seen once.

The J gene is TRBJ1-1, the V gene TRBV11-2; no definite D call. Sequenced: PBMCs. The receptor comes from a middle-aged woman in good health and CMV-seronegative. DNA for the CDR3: TGTGCCAGCAGCTTAGATCCGCACGAGACTCTCAAGAAGAACACTGAAGCTTTCTTT. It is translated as CASSLDPHETLKKNTEAFF.